This T cell receptor (beta chain) was observed in a study of PD-1 blockade in classical Hodgkin lymphoma. Study observations and caveats: Causes of the repertoire differences remain undefined, possibly disease activity or prior therapy. TCR diversity rose significantly by C4D1 in CD4+ but not CD8+ cells.

Notes on this clone: As yet, its antigen is unknown.

Germline CDR1 MNHNS, CDR2 SASEGT. V dropped 6 bases and J dropped 4; count of bases not matched to a gene: 7. CDR3 size: 15 residues. Clones were read by immunoSEQ multiplex PCR, and TCRdb kept only the in-frame ones, dropping some. The data show about 94,000 clones, about 93% seen once. The sample's time point: cycle 4 day 1 (C4D1), after more than five weeks of nivolumab. All patients relapsed after autologous stem cell transplantation, and brentuximab vedotin exposure varied. The chain couples TRBV6-1 to TRBJ2-1; 9 positions match TRBD1. This sequence was found in a human donor with classical Hodgkin lymphoma. Sequences were derived from peripheral blood mononuclear cells (PBMCs), sampled before the fourth cycle of nivolumab. DNA for the CDR3: TGTGCCAGCAGCGGGGACAGGGCGCTTTACAATGAGCAGTTCTTC. Translating it yields CASSGDRALYNEQFF.